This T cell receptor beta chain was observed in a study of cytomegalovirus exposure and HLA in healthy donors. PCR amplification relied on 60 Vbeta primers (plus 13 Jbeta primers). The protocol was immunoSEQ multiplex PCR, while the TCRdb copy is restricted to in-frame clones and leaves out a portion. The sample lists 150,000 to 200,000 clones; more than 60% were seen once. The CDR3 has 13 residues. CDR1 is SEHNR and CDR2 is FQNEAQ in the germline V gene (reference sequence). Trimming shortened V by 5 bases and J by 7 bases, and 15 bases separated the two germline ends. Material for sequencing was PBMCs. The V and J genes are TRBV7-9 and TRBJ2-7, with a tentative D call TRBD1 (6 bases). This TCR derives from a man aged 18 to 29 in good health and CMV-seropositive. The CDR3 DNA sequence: TGTGCCAGCAGCATGGACAGAGCTCGGGAGCAGTACTTC. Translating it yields CASSMDRAREQYF.